This T cell receptor (beta chain) originates from a study of T cells expressing NK-cell markers. Turning to the study itself: Among the eight sequenced donors, seven tested HCMV-seropositive and one tested seronegative.

Overall study findings and caveats: In roughly 6 donors, dominant CD3+CD56+NKG2C+ clones formed roughly 1.0-7.5% of CD8+ cells.

Notes on this clonotype: Its antigen remains unidentified.

Using the 5' RACE reads, TCRdb records one entry per CDR3 protein without DNA. The table lists under 600,000 distinct CDR3 sequences, with almost 1.5% in the top ten. The sample taken for sequencing was blood T cells: a sorted CD56 or NKG2C T cell subset, CD4+ or CD8+ T cells, or bulk PBMC T cells (not recorded which). The clonotype was recovered from a woman in her 50s in good health.

The CDR3 spells CASSLAASYEQYF. The V call is TRBV7-6, the J call TRBJ2-7. Per germline, CDR1 SGHVS and CDR2 FNYEAQ. This CDR3 comprises 13 residues.